This paragraph reports one T cell receptor (beta chain). Its antigen remains unidentified. From germline, CDR1 is MRHNA and CDR2 SNTAGT. The CDR3 sequence is 17 residues long. The ends were cut back, 2 bases at V and 4 bases at J, with 18 bases in the middle. The data were produced by immunoSEQ multiplex PCR, yet TCRdb's version contains in-frame clones alone and is incomplete. This repertoire shows some 140,000 clones, about nine tenths found once; its top ten account for nearly 3%. The sample originates from a study of cytomegalovirus exposure and HLA in healthy donors. Study-wide findings and caveats: A few of the chains that were CMV-associated were confirmed in vitro to be specific for CMV antigens.

This receptor was identified in a man between 18 and 29 years old in good health and CMV-seronegative. The gene calls are TRBV6-4 and TRBJ2-1, with D possibly TRBD1 on 5 matching bases. Sequencing was carried out using PBMCs. CDR3 nucleotides: TGTGCCAGCAGTGACCCATCTAAGGGGCGTTTATACAATGAGCAGTTCTTC. The encoded protein is CASSDPSKGRLYNEQFF.